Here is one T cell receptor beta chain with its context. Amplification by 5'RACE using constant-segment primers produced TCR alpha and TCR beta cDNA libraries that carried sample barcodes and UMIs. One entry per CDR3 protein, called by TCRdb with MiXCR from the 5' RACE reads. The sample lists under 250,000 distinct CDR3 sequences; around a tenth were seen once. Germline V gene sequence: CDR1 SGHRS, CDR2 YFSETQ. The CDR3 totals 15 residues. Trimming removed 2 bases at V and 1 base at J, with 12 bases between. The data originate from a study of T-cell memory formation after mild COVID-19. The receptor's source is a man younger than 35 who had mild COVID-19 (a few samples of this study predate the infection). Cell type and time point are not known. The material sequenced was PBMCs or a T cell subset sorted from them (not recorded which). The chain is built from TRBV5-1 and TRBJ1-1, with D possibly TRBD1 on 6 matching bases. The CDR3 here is CASSFAGVGNTEAFF. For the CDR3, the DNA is TGCGCCAGCAGCTTTGCAGGGGTGGGGAACACTGAAGCTTTCTTT.